Listed below are T cell receptor beta chains from one sample, sequenced in a study of shared clonotypes between healthy human individuals. Some clones are missing from TCRdb's copy, which holds only in-frame ones; the method was immunoSEQ multiplex PCR. The data show hundreds of thousands of clones, less than 96% seen once. Material: naive CD4+ T cells sorted from blood. These receptor sequences come from a woman aged 25 to 39 in good health. CDR3s include the opening cysteine and the closing phenylalanine or tryptophan. The D gene is left open where the match is weak. The size entry is marked missing in some rows and otherwise reads once, few, many or a size class.

d_call: .; v_call: TRBV2; j_call: TRBJ2-3; clone_size: .; cdr3_aa: CASRDYSPTDTQYF; cdr3_nt: TGTGCCAGCAGGGACTACTCGCCCACAGATACGCAGTATTTT
d_call: .; v_call: TRBV29-1; j_call: TRBJ2-7; clone_size: once; cdr3_aa: CSVEEGGFDEQYF; cdr3_nt: TGCAGCGTTGAAGAAGGCGGTTTCGACGAGCAGTACTTC
d_call: .; v_call: TRBV30; j_call: TRBJ2-7; clone_size: once; cdr3_aa: CAWGAPSGRFGYEQYF; cdr3_nt: TGTGCCTGGGGTGCCCCCAGTGGACGGTTCGGGTACGAGCAGTACTTC
d_call: .; v_call: TRBV18; j_call: TRBJ2-1; clone_size: .; cdr3_aa: CASSPGNEQFF; cdr3_nt: TGTGCCAGCTCACCCGGGAATGAGCAGTTCTTC
d_call: TRBD1; v_call: TRBV19; j_call: TRBJ2-2; clone_size: .; cdr3_aa: CASSTGQETGELFF; cdr3_nt: TGTGCCAGTAGTACCGGACAGGAGACCGGGGAGCTGTTTTTT
d_call: .; v_call: TRBV19; j_call: TRBJ2-7; clone_size: .; cdr3_aa: CASSIPGFTYEQYF; cdr3_nt: TGTGCCAGTAGTATTCCGGGTTTTACCTACGAGCAGTACTTC
d_call: .; v_call: TRBV6-5; j_call: TRBJ1-6; clone_size: .; cdr3_aa: CASSYNRENSPLHF; cdr3_nt: TGTGCCAGCAGTTACAACAGGGAGAATTCACCCCTCCACTTT
d_call: TRBD2; v_call: TRBV27; j_call: TRBJ2-1; clone_size: .; cdr3_aa: CASSFRGLAGVNEQFF; cdr3_nt: TGTGCCAGCAGTTTTCGAGGGTTAGCGGGAGTCAATGAGCAGTTCTTC
d_call: TRBD2; v_call: TRBV5-4; j_call: TRBJ2-5; clone_size: .; cdr3_aa: CASSFGAGVVETQYF; cdr3_nt: TGTGCCAGCAGCTTTGGCGCGGGAGTAGTGGAGACCCAGTACTTC
d_call: TRBD2; v_call: TRBV10-2; j_call: TRBJ2-7; clone_size: .; cdr3_aa: CATRIAGGSHEQYF; cdr3_nt: TGCGCCACCAGAATAGCGGGAGGGTCCCACGAGCAGTACTTC
d_call: .; v_call: TRBV29-1; j_call: TRBJ2-5; clone_size: .; cdr3_aa: CSVEETGETQYF; cdr3_nt: TGCAGCGTTGAAGAGACAGGAGAGACCCAGTACTTC
d_call: TRBD2; v_call: TRBV28; j_call: TRBJ2-3; clone_size: .; cdr3_aa: CASRAGGADTQYF; cdr3_nt: TGTGCCAGCAGGGCGGGAGGGGCAGATACGCAGTATTTT
d_call: TRBD2; v_call: TRBV7-2; j_call: TRBJ2-7; clone_size: .; cdr3_aa: CASSLVASGRSEQYF; cdr3_nt: TGTGCCAGCAGCTTAGTGGCTAGCGGAAGGTCGGAGCAGTACTTC
d_call: .; v_call: TRBV5-6; j_call: TRBJ2-7; clone_size: .; cdr3_aa: CASSLDNSYEQYF; cdr3_nt: TGTGCCAGCAGCCTGGACAACTCCTACGAGCAGTACTTC
d_call: .; v_call: TRBV19; j_call: TRBJ1-5; clone_size: .; cdr3_aa: CASRDRGGSSNQPQHF; cdr3_nt: TGTGCCAGTAGGGATCGCGGGGGGTCTAGCAATCAGCCCCAGCATTTT